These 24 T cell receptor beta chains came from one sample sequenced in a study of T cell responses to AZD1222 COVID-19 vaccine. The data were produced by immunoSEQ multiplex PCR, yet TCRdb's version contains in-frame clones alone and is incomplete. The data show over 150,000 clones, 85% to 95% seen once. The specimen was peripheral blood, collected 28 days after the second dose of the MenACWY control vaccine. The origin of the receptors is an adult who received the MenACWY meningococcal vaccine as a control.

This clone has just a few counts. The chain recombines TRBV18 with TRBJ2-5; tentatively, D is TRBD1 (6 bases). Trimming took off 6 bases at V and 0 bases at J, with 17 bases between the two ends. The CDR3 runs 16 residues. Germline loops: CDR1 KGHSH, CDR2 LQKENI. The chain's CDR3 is CASSKTGTPYQETQYF. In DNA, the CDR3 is TGTGCCAGCTCGAAAACCGGGACACCGTACCAAGAGACCCAGTACTTC.

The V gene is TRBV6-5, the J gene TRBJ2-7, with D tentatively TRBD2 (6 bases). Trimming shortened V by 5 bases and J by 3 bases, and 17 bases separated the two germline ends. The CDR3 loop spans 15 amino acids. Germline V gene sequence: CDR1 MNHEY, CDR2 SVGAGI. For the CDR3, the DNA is TGTGCCAGCAGTCGAGAGGTGGGGGGAAACTACGAGCAGTACTTC. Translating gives CASSREVGGNYEQYF.

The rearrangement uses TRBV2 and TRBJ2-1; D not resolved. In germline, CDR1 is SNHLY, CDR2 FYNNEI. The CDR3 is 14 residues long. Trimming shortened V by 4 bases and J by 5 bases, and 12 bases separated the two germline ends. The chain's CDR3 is CASSGGKANNEQFF. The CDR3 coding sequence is TGTGCCAGCAGTGGTGGAAAGGCGAACAATGAGCAGTTCTTC.

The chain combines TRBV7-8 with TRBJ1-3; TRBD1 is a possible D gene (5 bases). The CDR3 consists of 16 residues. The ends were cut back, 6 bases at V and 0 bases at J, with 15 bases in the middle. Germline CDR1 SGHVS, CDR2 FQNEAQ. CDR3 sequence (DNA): TGTGCCAGCAGAAATAGAGCAGGGCGCTCTGGAAACACCATATATTTT. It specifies CASRNRAGRSGNTIYF.

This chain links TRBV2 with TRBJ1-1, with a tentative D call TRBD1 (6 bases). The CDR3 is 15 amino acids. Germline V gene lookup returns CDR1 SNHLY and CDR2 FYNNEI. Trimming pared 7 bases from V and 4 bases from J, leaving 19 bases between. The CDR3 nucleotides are TGTGCCAGCACCCTTCGAACAGGGTCGGGCACTGAAGCTTTCTTT. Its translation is CASTLRTGSGTEAFF.

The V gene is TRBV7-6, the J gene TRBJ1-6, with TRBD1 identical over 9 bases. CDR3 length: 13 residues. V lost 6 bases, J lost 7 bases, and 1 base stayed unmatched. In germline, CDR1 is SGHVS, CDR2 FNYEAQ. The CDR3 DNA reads TGTGCCAGCAGGGGGACAGGGAATTCACCCCTCCACTTT. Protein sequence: CASRGTGNSPLHF.

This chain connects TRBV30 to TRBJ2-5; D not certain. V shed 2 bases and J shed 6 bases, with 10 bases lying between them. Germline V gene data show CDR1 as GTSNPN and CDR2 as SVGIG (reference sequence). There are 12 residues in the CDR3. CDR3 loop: CAWSRLVKTQYF. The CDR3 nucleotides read TGTGCCTGGAGTCGGCTAGTCAAGACCCAGTACTTC.

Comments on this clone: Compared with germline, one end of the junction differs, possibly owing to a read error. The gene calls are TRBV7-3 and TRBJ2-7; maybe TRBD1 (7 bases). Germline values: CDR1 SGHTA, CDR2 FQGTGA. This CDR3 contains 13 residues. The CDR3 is CVSSPQGGYEQYF. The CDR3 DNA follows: TGTGTCAGCAGCCCCCAGGGGGGCTACGAGCAGTACTTC.

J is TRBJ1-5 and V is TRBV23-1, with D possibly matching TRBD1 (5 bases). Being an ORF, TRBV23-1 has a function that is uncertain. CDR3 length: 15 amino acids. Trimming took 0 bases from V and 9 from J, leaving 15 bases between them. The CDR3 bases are TGCGCCAGCAGTCAATCGGCGGGGGGTACCACGCCCCAGCATTTT. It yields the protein CASSQSAGGTTPQHF.

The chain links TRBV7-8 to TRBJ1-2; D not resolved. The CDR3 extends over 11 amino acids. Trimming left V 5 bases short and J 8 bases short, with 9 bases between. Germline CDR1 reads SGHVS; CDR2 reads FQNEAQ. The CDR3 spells CASSLSGGYTF. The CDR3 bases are TGTGCCAGCAGCCTCTCGGGGGGCTACACCTTC.

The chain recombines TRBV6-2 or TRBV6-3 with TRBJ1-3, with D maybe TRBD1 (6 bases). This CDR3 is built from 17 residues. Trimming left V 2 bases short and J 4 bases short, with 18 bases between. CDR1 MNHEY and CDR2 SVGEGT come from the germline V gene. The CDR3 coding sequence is TGTGCCAGCAGTTACCTTCGGAAACAGGGCCCCGGAAACACCATATATTTT. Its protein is CASSYLRKQGPGNTIYF.

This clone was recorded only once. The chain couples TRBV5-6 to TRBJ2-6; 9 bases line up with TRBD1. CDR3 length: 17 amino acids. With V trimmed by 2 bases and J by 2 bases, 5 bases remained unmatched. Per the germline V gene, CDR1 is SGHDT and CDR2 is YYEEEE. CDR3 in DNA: TGTGCCAGCAGCTTCGACCGGACAGGGGCTGGGGCCAACGTCCTGACTTTC. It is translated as CASSFDRTGAGANVLTF.

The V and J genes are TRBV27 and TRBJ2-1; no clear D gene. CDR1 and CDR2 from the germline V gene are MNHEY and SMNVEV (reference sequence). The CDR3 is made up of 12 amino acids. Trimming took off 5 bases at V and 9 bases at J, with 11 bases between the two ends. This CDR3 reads CASSPRGGEQFF. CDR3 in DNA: TGTGCCAGCAGTCCGCGCGGCGGTGAGCAGTTCTTC.

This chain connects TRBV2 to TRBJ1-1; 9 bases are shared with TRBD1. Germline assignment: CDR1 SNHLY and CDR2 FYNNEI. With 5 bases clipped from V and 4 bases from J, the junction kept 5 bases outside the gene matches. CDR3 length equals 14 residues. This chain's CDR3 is CASSWRQGGTEAFF. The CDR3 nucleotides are TGTGCCAGCAGTTGGAGACAGGGGGGCACTGAAGCTTTCTTT.

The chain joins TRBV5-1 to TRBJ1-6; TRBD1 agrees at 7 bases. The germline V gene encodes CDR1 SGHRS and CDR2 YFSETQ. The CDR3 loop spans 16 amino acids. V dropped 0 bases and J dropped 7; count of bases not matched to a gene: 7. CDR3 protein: CASSLDRGSSNSPLHF. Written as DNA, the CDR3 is TGCGCCAGCAGCTTGGACAGGGGATCGAGCAATTCACCCCTCCACTTT.

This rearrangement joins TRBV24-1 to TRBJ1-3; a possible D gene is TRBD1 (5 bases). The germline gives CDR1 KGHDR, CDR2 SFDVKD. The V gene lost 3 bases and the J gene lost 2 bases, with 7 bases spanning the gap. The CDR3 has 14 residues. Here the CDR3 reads CATSDLRAGNTIYF. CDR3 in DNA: TGTGCCACCAGTGATCTCAGGGCTGGAAACACCATATATTTT.

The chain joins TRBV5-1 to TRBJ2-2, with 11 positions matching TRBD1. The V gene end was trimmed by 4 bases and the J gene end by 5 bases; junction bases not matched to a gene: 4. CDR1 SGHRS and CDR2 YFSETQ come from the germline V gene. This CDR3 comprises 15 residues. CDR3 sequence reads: CASSPGTGGTGELFF. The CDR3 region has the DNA TGCGCCAGCAGCCCCGGGACAGGGGGAACCGGGGAGCTGTTTTTT.

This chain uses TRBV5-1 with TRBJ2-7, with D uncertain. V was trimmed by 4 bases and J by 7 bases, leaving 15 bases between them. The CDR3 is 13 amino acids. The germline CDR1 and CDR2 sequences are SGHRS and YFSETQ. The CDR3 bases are TGCGCCAGCAGCGCAGACGGGTCTCTGGAGCAGTACTTC. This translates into CASSADGSLEQYF.

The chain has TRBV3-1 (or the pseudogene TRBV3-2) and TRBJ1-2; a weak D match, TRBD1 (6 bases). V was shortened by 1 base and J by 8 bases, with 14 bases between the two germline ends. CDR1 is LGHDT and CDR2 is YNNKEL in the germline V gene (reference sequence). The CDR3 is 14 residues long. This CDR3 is CASSQGGGARGYTF. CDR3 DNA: TGTGCCAGCAGCCAAGGTGGGGGGGCGCGCGGCTACACCTTC.

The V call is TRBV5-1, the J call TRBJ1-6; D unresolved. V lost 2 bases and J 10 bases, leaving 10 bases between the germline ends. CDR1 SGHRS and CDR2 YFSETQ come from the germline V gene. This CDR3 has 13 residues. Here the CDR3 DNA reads TGCGCCAGCAGCTTTTCTGAGGGCTCACCCCTCCACTTT. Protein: CASSFSEGSPLHF.

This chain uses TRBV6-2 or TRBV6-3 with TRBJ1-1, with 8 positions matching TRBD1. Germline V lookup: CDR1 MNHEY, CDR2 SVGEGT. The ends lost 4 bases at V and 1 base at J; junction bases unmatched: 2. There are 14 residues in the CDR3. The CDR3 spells CASSSDRGNTEAFF. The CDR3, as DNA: TGTGCCAGCAGTTCCGACAGGGGGAACACTGAAGCTTTCTTT.

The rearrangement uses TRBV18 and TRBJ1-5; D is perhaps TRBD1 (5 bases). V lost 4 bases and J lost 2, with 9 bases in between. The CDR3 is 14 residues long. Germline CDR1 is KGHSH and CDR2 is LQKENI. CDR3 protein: CASSLQGGNQPQHF. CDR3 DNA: TGTGCCAGCTCACTTCAGGGCGGCAATCAGCCCCAGCATTTT.

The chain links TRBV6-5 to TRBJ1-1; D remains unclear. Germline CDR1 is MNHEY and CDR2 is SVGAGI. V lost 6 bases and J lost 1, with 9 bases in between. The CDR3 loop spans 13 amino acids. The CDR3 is CASSPSGNTEAFF. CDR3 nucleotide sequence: TGTGCCAGCAGCCCCTCGGGGAACACTGAAGCTTTCTTT.

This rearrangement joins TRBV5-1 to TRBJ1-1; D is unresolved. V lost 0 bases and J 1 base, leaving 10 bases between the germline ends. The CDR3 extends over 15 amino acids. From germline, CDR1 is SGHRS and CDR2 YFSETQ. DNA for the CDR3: TGCGCCAGCAGCTTGGGGGCAGGCAGGAACACTGAAGCTTTCTTT. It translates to CASSLGAGRNTEAFF.